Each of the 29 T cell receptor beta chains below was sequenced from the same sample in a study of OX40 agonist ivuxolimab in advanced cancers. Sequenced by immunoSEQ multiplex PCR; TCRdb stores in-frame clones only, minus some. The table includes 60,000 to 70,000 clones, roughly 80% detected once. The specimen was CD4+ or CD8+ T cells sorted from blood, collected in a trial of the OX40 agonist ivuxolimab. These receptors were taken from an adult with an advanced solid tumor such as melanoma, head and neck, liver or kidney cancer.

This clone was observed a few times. CDR3 sequence (DNA): TGTGCCAGCAGCAGGGGACTAGCGGCAAACTACGAGCAGTACTTC. Its translation: CASSRGLAANYEQYF. The V gene is TRBV5-6, the J gene TRBJ2-7, with 11 bases aligning to TRBD2. The CDR3 totals 15 residues. Per germline, CDR1 SGHDT and CDR2 YYEEEE. The junction had 6 bases not matched to a gene; V was cut back by 4 bases and J by 3 bases.

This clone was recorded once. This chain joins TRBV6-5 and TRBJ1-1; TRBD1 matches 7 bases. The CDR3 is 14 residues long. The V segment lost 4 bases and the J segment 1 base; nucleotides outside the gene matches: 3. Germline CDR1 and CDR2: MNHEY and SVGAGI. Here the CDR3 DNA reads TGTGCCAGCAGTTCGGACAGGACGAACACTGAAGCTTTCTTT. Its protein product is CASSSDRTNTEAFF.

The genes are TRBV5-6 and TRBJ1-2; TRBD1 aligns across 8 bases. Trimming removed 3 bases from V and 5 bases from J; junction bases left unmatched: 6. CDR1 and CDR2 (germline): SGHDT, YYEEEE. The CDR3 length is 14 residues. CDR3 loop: CASSSGQGGYGYTF. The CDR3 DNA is TGTGCCAGCAGCTCAGGACAGGGAGGTTATGGCTACACCTTC.

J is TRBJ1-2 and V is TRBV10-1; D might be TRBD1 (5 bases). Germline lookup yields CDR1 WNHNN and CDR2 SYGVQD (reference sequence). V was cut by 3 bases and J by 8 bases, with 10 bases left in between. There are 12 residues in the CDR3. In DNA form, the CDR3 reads TGCGCCAGCAGTGACCGGGACGGAGGCTACACCTTC. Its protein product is CASSDRDGGYTF.

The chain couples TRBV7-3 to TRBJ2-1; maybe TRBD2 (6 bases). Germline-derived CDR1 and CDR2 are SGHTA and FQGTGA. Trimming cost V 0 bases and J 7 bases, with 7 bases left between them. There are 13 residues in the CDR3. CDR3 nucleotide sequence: TGTGCCAGCAGCTTAACCCTAGCGAATGAGCAGTTCTTC. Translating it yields CASSLTLANEQFF.

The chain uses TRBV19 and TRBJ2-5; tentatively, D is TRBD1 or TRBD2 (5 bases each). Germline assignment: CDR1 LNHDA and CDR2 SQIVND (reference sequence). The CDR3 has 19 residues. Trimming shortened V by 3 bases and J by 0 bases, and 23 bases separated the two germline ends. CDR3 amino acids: CASSIWDQRVNGDQETQYF. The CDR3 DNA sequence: TGTGCCAGTAGTATCTGGGACCAAAGGGTTAATGGGGACCAAGAGACCCAGTACTTC.

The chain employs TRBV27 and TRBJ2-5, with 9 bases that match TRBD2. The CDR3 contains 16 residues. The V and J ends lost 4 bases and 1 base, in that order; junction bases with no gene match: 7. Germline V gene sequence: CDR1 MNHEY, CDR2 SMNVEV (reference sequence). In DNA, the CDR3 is TGTGCCAGCAGTTCCTGGACTAGCGCACGCCAAGAGACCCAGTACTTC. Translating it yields CASSSWTSARQETQYF.

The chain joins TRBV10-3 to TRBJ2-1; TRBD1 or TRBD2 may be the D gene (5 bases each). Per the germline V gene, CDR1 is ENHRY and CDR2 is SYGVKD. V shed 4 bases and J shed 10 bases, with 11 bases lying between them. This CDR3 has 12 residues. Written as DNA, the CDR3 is TGTGCCATCAGTGGGGGACGGTACGAGCAGTTCTTC. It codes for CAISGGRYEQFF.

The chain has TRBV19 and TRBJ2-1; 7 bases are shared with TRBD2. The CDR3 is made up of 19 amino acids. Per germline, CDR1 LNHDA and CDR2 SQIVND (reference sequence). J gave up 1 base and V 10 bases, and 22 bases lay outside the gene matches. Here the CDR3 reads CATQTLTAGAVGSYNEQFF. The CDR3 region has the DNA TGTGCCACCCAGACCCTTACGGCGGGAGCAGTTGGGTCCTACAATGAGCAGTTCTTC.

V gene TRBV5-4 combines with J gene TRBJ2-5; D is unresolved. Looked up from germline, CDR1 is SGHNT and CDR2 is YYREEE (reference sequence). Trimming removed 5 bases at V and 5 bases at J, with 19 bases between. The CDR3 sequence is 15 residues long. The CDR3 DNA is TGTGCCAGCAGGGGTGCGCCAACCACCGGGGAGACCCAGTACTTC. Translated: CASRGAPTTGETQYF. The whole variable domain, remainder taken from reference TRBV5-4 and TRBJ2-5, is ETGVTQSPTHLIKTRGQQVTLRCSSQSGHNTVSWYQQALGQGPQFIFQYYREEENGRGNFPPRFSGLQFPNYSSELNVNALELDDSALYLCASRGAPTTGETQYFGPGTRLLVL.

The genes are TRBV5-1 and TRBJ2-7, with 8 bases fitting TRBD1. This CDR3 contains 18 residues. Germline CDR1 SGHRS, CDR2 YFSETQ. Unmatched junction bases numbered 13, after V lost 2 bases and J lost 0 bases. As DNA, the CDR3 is TGCGCCAGCAGCTTTTTCCAATTCTCCGGGACAGGCTCCTACGAGCAGTACTTC. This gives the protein CASSFFQFSGTGSYEQYF.

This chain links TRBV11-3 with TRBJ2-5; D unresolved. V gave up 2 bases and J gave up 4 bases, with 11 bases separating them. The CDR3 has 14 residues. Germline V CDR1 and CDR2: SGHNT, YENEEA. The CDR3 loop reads CASSLRVERETQYF. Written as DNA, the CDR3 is TGTGCCAGCAGCTTAAGGGTCGAGCGAGAGACCCAGTACTTC.

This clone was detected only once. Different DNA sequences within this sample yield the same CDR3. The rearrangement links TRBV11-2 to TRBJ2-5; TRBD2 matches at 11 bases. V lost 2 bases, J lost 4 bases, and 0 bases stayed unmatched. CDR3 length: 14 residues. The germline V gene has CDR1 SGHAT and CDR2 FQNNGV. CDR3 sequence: CASSLTSGRETQYF. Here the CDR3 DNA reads TGTGCCAGCAGCTTAACTAGCGGGAGAGAGACCCAGTACTTC.

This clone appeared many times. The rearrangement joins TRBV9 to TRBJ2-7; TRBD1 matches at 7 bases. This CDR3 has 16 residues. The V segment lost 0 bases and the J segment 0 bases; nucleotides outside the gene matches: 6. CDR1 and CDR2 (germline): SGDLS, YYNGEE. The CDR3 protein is CASSVGLGDSSYEQYF. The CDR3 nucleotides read TGTGCCAGCAGCGTAGGTTTGGGGGACAGCTCCTACGAGCAGTACTTC.

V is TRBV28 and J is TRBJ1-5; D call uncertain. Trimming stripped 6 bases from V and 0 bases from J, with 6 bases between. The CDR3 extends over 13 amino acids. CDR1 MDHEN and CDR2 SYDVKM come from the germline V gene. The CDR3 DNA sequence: TGTGCCAGCAGCCAAAATAGCAATCAGCCCCAGCATTTT. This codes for CASSQNSNQPQHF.

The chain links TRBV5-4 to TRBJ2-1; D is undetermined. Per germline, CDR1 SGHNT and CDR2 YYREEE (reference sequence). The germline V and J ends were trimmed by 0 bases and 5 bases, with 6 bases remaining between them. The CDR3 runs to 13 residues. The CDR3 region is CASSLDTNNEQFF. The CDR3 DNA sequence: TGTGCCAGCAGCTTGGACACGAACAATGAGCAGTTCTTC.

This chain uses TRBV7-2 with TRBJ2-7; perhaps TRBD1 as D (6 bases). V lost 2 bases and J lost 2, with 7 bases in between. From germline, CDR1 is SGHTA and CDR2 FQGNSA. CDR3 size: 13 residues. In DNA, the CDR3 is TGTGCCAGCAGCTTACAGGGGCCCTACGAGCAGTACTTC. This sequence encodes CASSLQGPYEQYF.

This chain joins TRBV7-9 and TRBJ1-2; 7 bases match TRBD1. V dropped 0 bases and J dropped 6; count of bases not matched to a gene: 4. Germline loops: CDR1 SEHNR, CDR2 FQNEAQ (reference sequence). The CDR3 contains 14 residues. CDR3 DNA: TGTGCCAGCAGCTTAGCGACAGGGATCGATGGCTACACCTTC. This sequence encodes CASSLATGIDGYTF.

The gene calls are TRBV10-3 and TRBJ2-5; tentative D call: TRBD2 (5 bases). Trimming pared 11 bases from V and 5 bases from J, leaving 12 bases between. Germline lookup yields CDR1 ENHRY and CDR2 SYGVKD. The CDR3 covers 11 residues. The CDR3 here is CAHGPGETQYF. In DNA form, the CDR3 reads TGTGCCCACGGGCCGGGGGAGACCCAGTACTTC.

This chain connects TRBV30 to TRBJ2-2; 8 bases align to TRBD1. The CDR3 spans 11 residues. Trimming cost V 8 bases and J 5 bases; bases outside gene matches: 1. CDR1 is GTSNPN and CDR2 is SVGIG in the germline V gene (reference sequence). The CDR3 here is CAGQGTGELFF. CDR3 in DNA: TGTGCCGGACAGGGAACCGGGGAGCTGTTTTTT.

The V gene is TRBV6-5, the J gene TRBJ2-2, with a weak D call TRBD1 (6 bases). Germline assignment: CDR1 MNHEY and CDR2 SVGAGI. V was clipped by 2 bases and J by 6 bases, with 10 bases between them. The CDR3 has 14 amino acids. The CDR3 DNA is TGTGCCAGCAGTTACCTCAGGGGAGCCGGGGAGCTGTTTTTT. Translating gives CASSYLRGAGELFF.

The CDR3 DNA reads TGCAGCGTTGGAGGGGAGACAGTGAACACTGAAGCTTTCTTT. It is translated as CSVGGETVNTEAFF. The J gene is TRBJ1-1, the V gene TRBV29-1; tentatively, D is TRBD1 (5 bases). The CDR3 has 14 residues. The ends were cut back, 4 bases at V and 0 bases at J, with 12 bases in the middle. Germline assignment: CDR1 SQVTM and CDR2 ANQGSEA.

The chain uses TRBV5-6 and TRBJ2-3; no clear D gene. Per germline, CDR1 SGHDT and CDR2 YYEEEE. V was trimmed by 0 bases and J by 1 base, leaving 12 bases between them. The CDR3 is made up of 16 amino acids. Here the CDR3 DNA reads TGTGCCAGCAGCTTGGCCGTGGGCGCGGGCACAGATACGCAGTATTTT. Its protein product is CASSLAVGAGTDTQYF.

The CDR3 region has the DNA TGTGCCAGCAGCTTAACGGGACGGAGAAATCAAGAGACCCAGTACTTC. As protein: CASSLTGRRNQETQYF. This rearrangement joins TRBV7-2 to TRBJ2-5; D might be TRBD1 or TRBD2, each matching 5 bases. The germline CDR1 and CDR2 sequences are SGHTA and FQGNSA. The CDR3 length is 16 residues. The germline V and J ends were trimmed by 2 bases and 2 bases, with 15 bases remaining between them. The variable domain in full, with the rest retrieved from reference TRBV7-2 and TRBJ2-5, is GAGVSQSPSNKVTEKGKDVELRCDPISGHTALYWYRQSLGQGLEFLIYFQGNSAPDKSGLPSDRFSAERTGGSVSTLTIQRTQQEDSAVYLCASSLTGRRNQETQYFGPGTRLLVL.

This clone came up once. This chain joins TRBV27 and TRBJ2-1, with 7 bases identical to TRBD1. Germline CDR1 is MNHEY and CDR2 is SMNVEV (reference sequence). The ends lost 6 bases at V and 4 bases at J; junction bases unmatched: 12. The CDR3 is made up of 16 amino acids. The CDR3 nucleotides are TGTGCCAGCAGATCGCCGGGGACAGTACTATACAATGAGCAGTTCTTC. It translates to CASRSPGTVLYNEQFF.

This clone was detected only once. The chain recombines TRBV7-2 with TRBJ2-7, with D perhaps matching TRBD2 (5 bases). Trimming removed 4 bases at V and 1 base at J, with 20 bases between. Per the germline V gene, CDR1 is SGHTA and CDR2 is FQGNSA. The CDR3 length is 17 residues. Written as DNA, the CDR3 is TGTGCCAGCAGCTCCAGGTCGGGGATGGAGTGGTCCTACGAGCAGTACTTC. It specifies CASSSRSGMEWSYEQYF.

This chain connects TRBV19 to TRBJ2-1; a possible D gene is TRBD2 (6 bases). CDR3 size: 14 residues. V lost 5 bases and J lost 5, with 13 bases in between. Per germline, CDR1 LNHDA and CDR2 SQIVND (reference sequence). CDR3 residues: CASSLSWGDNEQFF. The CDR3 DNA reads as TGTGCCAGTAGTCTCAGTTGGGGGGACAATGAGCAGTTCTTC.

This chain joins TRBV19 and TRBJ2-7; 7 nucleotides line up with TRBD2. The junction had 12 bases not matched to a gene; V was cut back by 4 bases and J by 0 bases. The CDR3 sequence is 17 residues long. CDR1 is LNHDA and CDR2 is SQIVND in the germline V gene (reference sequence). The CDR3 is CASSRASDGGDSYEQYF. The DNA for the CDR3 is TGTGCCAGTAGTAGGGCATCCGATGGGGGGGACTCCTACGAGCAGTACTTC. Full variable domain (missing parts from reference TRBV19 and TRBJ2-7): DGGITQSPKYLFRKEGQNVTLSCEQNLNHDAMYWYRQDPGQGLRLIYYSQIVNDFQKGDIAEGYSVSREKKESFPLTVTSAQKNPTAFYLCASSRASDGGDSYEQYFGPGTRLTVT.

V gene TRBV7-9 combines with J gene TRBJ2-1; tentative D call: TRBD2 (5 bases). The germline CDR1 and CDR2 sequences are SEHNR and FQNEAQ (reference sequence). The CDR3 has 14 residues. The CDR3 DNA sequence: TGTGGCGGGCGGTCTGTGGCAAACAATGGTGAGCAGTTCTTC. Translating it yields CGGRSVANNGEQFF.